Presented here are 26 T cell receptor beta chains from one specimen sequenced in a study of blood T cell repertoires in COVID-19. The method was immunoSEQ multiplex PCR; TCRdb's version includes in-frame clones alone and lacks a portion of them. Among approximately 100,000 clones listed, 65% to 80% were seen once. Source material: peripheral blood. These receptors originate from a man between 65 and 85 years old with active or convalescent COVID-19.

The chain employs TRBV10-3 and TRBJ1-4, with a possible D match to TRBD1 (6 bases). The CDR3 loop spans 16 amino acids. CDR1 and CDR2 (germline): ENHRY, SYGVKD. Between the trimmed V and J ends, which lost 0 bases and 3 bases, there was a span of 11 bases. The CDR3 here is CAISESMTGANEKLFF. CDR3 DNA: TGTGCCATCAGTGAGTCGATGACAGGCGCTAATGAAAAACTGTTTTTT.

This clone was counted only a few times. This chain connects TRBV29-1 to TRBJ2-1, with 8 bases fitting TRBD2. Looked up from germline, CDR1 is SQVTM and CDR2 is ANQGSEA. The CDR3 sequence is 13 residues long. V lost 3 bases, J lost 7 bases, and 5 bases stayed unmatched. CDR3 in amino acids: CSVDPGGRNEQFF. In nucleotides, the CDR3 is TGCAGCGTTGATCCGGGGGGGCGGAATGAGCAGTTCTTC.

This chain uses TRBV14 with TRBJ1-6; possible D gene TRBD1, 6 bases. The germline gives CDR1 SGHDN, CDR2 FVKESK. V lost 1 base and J 7 bases, leaving 11 bases between the germline ends. This CDR3 spans 15 amino acids. CDR3 in amino acids: CASSQGQGTNSPLHF. CDR3 sequence (DNA): TGTGCCAGCAGCCAAGGGCAGGGGACGAATTCACCCCTCCACTTT.

This sequence joins TRBV18 and TRBJ1-1, with 10 positions matching TRBD1. V lost 3 bases, J lost 3 bases, and 4 bases stayed unmatched. Germline V lookup: CDR1 KGHSH, CDR2 LQKENI. The length of the CDR3 is 15 residues. CDR3 loop: CASSPTGGQDTEAFF. CDR3 sequence (DNA): TGTGCCAGCTCACCGACAGGGGGCCAGGACACTGAAGCTTTCTTT.

This sequence joins TRBV2 and TRBJ2-1; TRBD2 matches 10 bases. The J segment lost 4 bases and the V segment lost 7 bases, leaving 10 bases of the junction unmatched. CDR1 and CDR2 (germline): SNHLY, FYNNEI. The CDR3 has 16 residues. The CDR3 region has the DNA TGTGCCAGCACTATAGCGGGAGGTGGGGCTTACAATGAGCAGTTCTTC. This gives the protein CASTIAGGGAYNEQFF. Complete variable domain (other parts from reference TRBV2 and TRBJ2-1): EPEVTQTPSHQVTQMGQEVILRCVPISNHLYFYWYRQILGQKVEFLVSFYNNEISEKSEIFDDQFSVERPDGSNFTLKIRSTKLEDSAMYFCASTIAGGGAYNEQFFGPGTRLTVL.

Only one count was recorded for this clone. This sequence joins TRBV14 and TRBJ2-7, with 7 bases lining up with TRBD2. V shed 4 bases, J shed 0 bases, and the junction held 9 bases outside the gene matches. The CDR3 totals 16 residues. The germline gives CDR1 SGHDN, CDR2 FVKESK. CDR3 amino acids: CASSLGTTTISYEQYF. Written as DNA, the CDR3 is TGTGCCAGCAGCCTCGGGACTACTACTATCTCCTACGAGCAGTACTTC. The whole variable domain, filled in from reference TRBV14 and TRBJ2-7, reads EAGVTQFPSHSVIEKGQTVTLRCDPISGHDNLYWYRRVMGKEIKFLLHFVKESKQDESGMPNNRFLAERTGGTYSTLKVQPAELEDSGVYFCASSLGTTTISYEQYFGPGTRLTVT.

The chain employs TRBV29-1 and TRBJ1-1; 8 bases match TRBD1. This CDR3 is built from 10 residues. The V gene end was trimmed by 5 bases and the J gene end by 10 bases; junction bases not matched to a gene: 3. Looked up from germline, CDR1 is SQVTM and CDR2 is ANQGSEA. The DNA for the CDR3 is TGCAGCGTTTACAGGGGGGCAGCTTTCTTT. The encoded protein is CSVYRGAAFF.

This chain connects TRBV5-1 to TRBJ2-1; 7 nucleotides agree with TRBD2. Germline-derived CDR1 and CDR2 are SGHRS and YFSETQ. The V segment lost 0 bases and the J segment 7 bases; nucleotides outside the gene matches: 4. The CDR3 extends over 14 amino acids. CDR3 sequence: CASSLVGGWNEQFF. The CDR3 DNA follows: TGCGCCAGCAGCTTGGTGGGGGGGTGGAATGAGCAGTTCTTC. Drawing the rest from reference TRBV5-1 and TRBJ2-1, the complete variable domain is KAGVTQTPRYLIKTRGQQVTLSCSPISGHRSVSWYQQTPGQGLQFLFEYFSETQRNKGNFPGRFSGRQFSNSRSEMNVSTLELGDSALYLCASSLVGGWNEQFFGPGTRLTVL.

J is TRBJ2-7 and V is TRBV27, with D maybe TRBD1 (5 bases). Germline V gene sequence: CDR1 MNHEY, CDR2 SMNVEV (reference sequence). The V and J ends lost 4 bases and 6 bases respectively, with 10 bases between them. This CDR3 contains 12 residues. CDR3 DNA sequence: TGTGCCAGCAGTTCCAGGGTTGGCGAGCAGTACTTC. It yields the protein CASSSRVGEQYF.

This sequence joins TRBV21-1 and TRBJ2-1; whether TRBD2, the table's D call, matches the DNA was not checked. TRBV21-1 is a documented pseudogene. CDR3 size: 12 residues. In nucleotides, the CDR3 is TGTGCCAGCTTTCTTCGGGGGACTAGTCTGTTCTTC. Its translation: CASFLRGTSLFF.

The V and J genes are TRBV5-1 and TRBJ2-3; TRBD1 agrees at 7 bases. This CDR3 has 15 amino acids. Germline V gives CDR1 SGHRS, CDR2 YFSETQ. The trim removed 1 base at V and 5 bases at J, leaving 7 bases unmatched. CDR3 DNA: TGCGCCAGCAGCTTGACCAGGGGGTTAGGAGATACGCAGTATTTT. It encodes CASSLTRGLGDTQYF.

V and J are TRBV28 and TRBJ1-2; possible D gene TRBD1, 5 bases. The CDR3 contains 14 residues. Germline V lookup: CDR1 MDHEN, CDR2 SYDVKM. V was pared by 2 bases and J by 9 bases, with 16 bases between. The CDR3 reads CASSLIQGTISYTF. The CDR3 coding sequence is TGTGCCAGCAGTTTAATCCAGGGTACTATAAGCTACACCTTC.

This clone was detected a few times. This chain uses TRBV11-2 with TRBJ1-2; TRBD1 might be the D (6 bases). This CDR3 contains 14 residues. Trimming removed 5 bases from V and 7 bases from J, with 17 bases in between. Germline assignment: CDR1 SGHAT and CDR2 FQNNGV. Here the CDR3 DNA reads TGTGCCAGCAGCGCCCGACAGGATTCCGGTGGCTACACCTTC. This encodes CASSARQDSGGYTF.

The rearrangement uses TRBV6-2 or TRBV6-3 and TRBJ2-1; 8 positions agree with TRBD2. CDR1 and CDR2 from the germline V gene are MNHEY and SVGEGT. This CDR3 region has 16 residues. V dropped 5 bases and J dropped 5; count of bases not matched to a gene: 11. For the CDR3, the DNA is TGTGCCAGCAGTGGGATGAGCGGACTAGCCCACAATGAGCAGTTCTTC. Translation: CASSGMSGLAHNEQFF.

The V call is TRBV10-3, the J call TRBJ1-4; 7 bases agree with TRBD1. Per the germline V gene, CDR1 is ENHRY and CDR2 is SYGVKD. With 4 bases clipped from V and 4 bases from J, the junction kept 6 bases outside the gene matches. The CDR3 consists of 15 residues. This CDR3 reads CAISAGQSLNEKLFF. The CDR3 nucleotides are TGTGCCATCAGTGCGGGACAGAGCCTTAATGAAAAACTGTTTTTT.

About this clone itself: The same CDR3 is also encoded by other DNA sequences in this sample. The chain has TRBV28 and TRBJ1-4; 10 bases are shared with TRBD1. CDR1 is MDHEN and CDR2 is SYDVKM in the germline V gene. The CDR3 sequence is 15 residues long. Trimming cost V 6 bases and J 5 bases; bases outside gene matches: 6. CDR3 nucleotide sequence: TGTGCCAGCAGCCCACCGGGACAGGGGAATGAAAAACTGTTTTTT. Its translation: CASSPPGQGNEKLFF.

V gene TRBV27 combines with J gene TRBJ1-5; tentatively, D is TRBD1 (6 bases). With 6 bases removed from V and 2 bases from J, the gap between germline ends came to 14 bases. Looked up from germline, CDR1 is MNHEY and CDR2 is SMNVEV (reference sequence). The length of the CDR3 is 15 residues. Here the CDR3 reads CASRSQGFGNQPQHF. In DNA form, the CDR3 reads TGTGCCAGCAGGTCCCAGGGGTTTGGCAATCAGCCCCAGCATTTT.

This clone came up a few times. This rearrangement joins TRBV2 to TRBJ1-2; 11 positions match TRBD1. The junction had 7 bases not matched to a gene; V was cut back by 5 bases and J by 8 bases. This CDR3 is built from 14 residues. Germline-derived CDR1 and CDR2 are SNHLY and FYNNEI. As DNA, the CDR3 is TGTGCCAGCAGTTCCGGGACAGGGGGTAAGGGCTACACCTTC. Protein sequence: CASSSGTGGKGYTF.

The chain employs TRBV30 and TRBJ2-1; 8 nucleotides line up with TRBD2. With 0 bases clipped from V and 9 bases from J, the junction kept 16 bases outside the gene matches. Germline CDR1 GTSNPN, CDR2 SVGIG (reference sequence). The CDR3 has 17 residues. DNA of the CDR3: TGTGCCTGGAGTGTAGGCCTCCCGGGACTAGTGTTCAGTGAGCAGTTCTTC. This sequence encodes CAWSVGLPGLVFSEQFF. The full variable domain, its missing parts supplied by reference TRBV30 and TRBJ2-1, is SQTIHQWPATLVQPVGSPLSLECTVEGTSNPNLYWYRQAAGRGLQLLFYSVGIGQISSEVPQNLSASRPQDRQFILSSKKLLLSDSGFYLCAWSVGLPGLVFSEQFFGPGTRLTVL.

This clone was observed once. The chain has TRBV7-2 and TRBJ2-3; no clear D gene. CDR1 and CDR2 (germline): SGHTA, FQGNSA. The CDR3 is made up of 14 amino acids. Trimming pared 2 bases from V and 4 bases from J, leaving 10 bases between. Here the CDR3 DNA reads TGTGCCAGCAGCTTATCGTTGGGCGCAGATACGCAGTATTTT. Residues: CASSLSLGADTQYF.

The CDR3 DNA reads TGTGCCAGCAGCCAATGGGTCAGGGGAAGCTCTGGAAACACCATATATTTT. Its translation: CASSQWVRGSSGNTIYF. The V gene is TRBV3-1 (or the pseudogene TRBV3-2), the J gene TRBJ1-3, with D tentatively TRBD1 (6 bases). The CDR3 has 17 amino acids. Germline CDR1 LGHDT, CDR2 YNNKEL (reference sequence). Trimming took off 2 bases at V and 0 bases at J, with 14 bases between the two ends.

This rearrangement joins TRBV7-8 to TRBJ1-6; D is unclear. Germline V gene sequence: CDR1 SGHVS, CDR2 FQNEAQ. V lost 2 bases, J lost 10 bases, and 12 bases lay in between. The CDR3 runs to 14 residues. This chain's CDR3 is CASSLSVSESPLHF. The CDR3, as DNA: TGTGCCAGCAGCTTATCGGTCTCGGAGTCACCCCTCCACTTT.

The chain recombines TRBV5-1 with TRBJ1-6; tentative D call: TRBD1 (5 bases). Germline V gene sequence: CDR1 SGHRS, CDR2 YFSETQ. The CDR3 consists of 15 residues. Trimming took 0 bases from V and 7 from J, leaving 11 bases between them. The CDR3 spells CASSLGTWENSPLHF. In nucleotides, the CDR3 is TGCGCCAGCAGCTTGGGGACATGGGAAAATTCACCCCTCCACTTT.

The chain joins TRBV6-1 to TRBJ1-2; 8 bases line up with TRBD1. J was trimmed by 4 bases and V by 5 bases; bases with no gene match: 12. CDR3 length: 16 residues. Germline values: CDR1 MNHNS, CDR2 SASEGT. DNA of the CDR3: TGTGCCAGCAGTCAAGGGGGGACAGGAACGGGCTATGGCTACACCTTC. It is translated as CASSQGGTGTGYGYTF.

The gene calls are TRBV5-1 and TRBJ1-4, with D hard to call. The V end was cut by 4 bases, the J end by 0 bases, with 7 bases between. This CDR3 is built from 14 residues. Germline CDR1 SGHRS, CDR2 YFSETQ. For the CDR3, the DNA is TGCGCCAGCAGCGGAACAGCAACTAATGAAAAACTGTTTTTT. Protein product: CASSGTATNEKLFF. Variable domain in full (rest from reference TRBV5-1 and TRBJ1-4): KAGVTQTPRYLIKTRGQQVTLSCSPISGHRSVSWYQQTPGQGLQFLFEYFSETQRNKGNFPGRFSGRQFSNSRSEMNVSTLELGDSALYLCASSGTATNEKLFFGSGTQLSVL.

This clone has more than one count but fewer than ten. The chain joins TRBV28 to TRBJ2-2, with D perhaps matching TRBD2 (6 bases). This CDR3 has 13 residues. The germline V gene encodes CDR1 MDHEN and CDR2 SYDVKM. V lost 2 bases and J 5 bases, leaving 6 bases between the germline ends. CDR3: CASSLGGTGELFF. The DNA of the CDR3 is TGTGCCAGCAGTTTAGGGGGGACCGGGGAGCTGTTTTTT. Full variable domain (remainder filled in from reference TRBV28 and TRBJ2-2): DVKVTQSSRYLVKRTGEKVFLECVQDMDHENMFWYRQDPGLGLRLIYFSYDVKMKEKGDIPEGYSVSREKKERFSLILESASTNQTSMYLCASSLGGTGELFFGEGSRLTVL.